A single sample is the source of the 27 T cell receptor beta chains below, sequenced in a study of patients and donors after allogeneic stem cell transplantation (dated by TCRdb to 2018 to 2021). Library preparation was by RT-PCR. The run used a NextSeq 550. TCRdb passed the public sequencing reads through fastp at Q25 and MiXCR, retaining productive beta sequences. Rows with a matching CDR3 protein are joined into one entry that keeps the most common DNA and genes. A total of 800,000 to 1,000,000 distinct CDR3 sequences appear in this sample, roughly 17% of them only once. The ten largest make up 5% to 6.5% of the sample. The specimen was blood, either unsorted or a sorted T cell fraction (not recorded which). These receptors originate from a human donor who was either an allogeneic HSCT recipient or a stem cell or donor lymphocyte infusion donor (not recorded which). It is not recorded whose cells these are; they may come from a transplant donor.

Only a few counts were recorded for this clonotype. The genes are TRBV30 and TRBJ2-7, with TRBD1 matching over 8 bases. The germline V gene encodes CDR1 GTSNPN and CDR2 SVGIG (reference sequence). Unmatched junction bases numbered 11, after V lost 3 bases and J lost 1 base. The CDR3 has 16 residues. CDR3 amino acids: CAWRLGGQGRSYEQYF. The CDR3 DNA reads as TGTGCCTGGAGGTTGGGAGGACAGGGTCGGTCCTACGAGCAGTACTTC.

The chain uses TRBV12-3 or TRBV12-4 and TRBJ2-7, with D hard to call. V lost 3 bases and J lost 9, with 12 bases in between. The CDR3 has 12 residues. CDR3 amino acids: CASSFGRPRQYF. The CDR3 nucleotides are TGTGCCAGCAGTTTTGGTCGTCCCCGGCAGTACTTC.

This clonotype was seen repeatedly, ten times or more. This chain's CDR3 is CAISDGGRNEQFF. CDR3 DNA sequence: TGTGCCATCAGTGACGGGGGGCGCAATGAGCAGTTCTTC. J is TRBJ2-1 and V is TRBV10-3, with a tentative D call TRBD2 (7 bases). Germline V lookup: CDR1 ENHRY, CDR2 SYGVKD. V gave up 3 bases and J gave up 6 bases, with 9 bases separating them. This CDR3 is 13 amino acids long.

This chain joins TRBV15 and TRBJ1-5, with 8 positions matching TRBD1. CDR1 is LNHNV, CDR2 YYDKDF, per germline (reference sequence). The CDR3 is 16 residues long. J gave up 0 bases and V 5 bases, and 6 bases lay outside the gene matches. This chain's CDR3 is CATSPRQGYSNQPQHF. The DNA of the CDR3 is TGTGCCACCAGCCCCCGACAGGGGTATAGCAATCAGCCCCAGCATTTT.

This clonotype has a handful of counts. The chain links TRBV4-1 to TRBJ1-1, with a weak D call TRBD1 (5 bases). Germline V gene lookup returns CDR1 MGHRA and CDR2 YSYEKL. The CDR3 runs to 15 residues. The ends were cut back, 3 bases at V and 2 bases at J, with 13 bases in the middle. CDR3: CASSHVRGVNTEAFF. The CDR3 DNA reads TGCGCCAGCAGCCATGTTCGGGGGGTAAACACTGAAGCTTTCTTT.

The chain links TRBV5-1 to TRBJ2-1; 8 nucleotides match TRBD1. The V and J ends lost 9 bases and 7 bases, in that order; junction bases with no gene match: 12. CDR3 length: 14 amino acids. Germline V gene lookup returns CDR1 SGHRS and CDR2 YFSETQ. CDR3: CATRTRGHGNEQFF. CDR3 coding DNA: TGCGCCACCAGAACCAGGGGGCATGGGAATGAGCAGTTCTTC.

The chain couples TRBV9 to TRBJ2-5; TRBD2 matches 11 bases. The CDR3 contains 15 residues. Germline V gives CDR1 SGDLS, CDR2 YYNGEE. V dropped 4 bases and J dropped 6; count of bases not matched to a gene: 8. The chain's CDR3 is CASSPHSGREKTQYF. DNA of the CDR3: TGTGCCAGCAGCCCTCATAGCGGGAGGGAGAAGACCCAGTACTTC.

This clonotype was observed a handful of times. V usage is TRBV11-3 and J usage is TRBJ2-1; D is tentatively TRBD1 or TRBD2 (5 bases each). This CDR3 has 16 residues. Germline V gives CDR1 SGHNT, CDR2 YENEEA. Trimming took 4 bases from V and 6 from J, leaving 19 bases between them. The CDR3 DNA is TGTGCCAGCAGCTCCCGTCGAGGGGCGGGCACCAATGAGCAGTTCTTC. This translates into CASSSRRGAGTNEQFF.

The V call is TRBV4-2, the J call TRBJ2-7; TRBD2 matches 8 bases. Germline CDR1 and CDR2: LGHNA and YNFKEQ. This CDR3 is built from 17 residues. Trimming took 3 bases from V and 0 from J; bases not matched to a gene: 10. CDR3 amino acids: CASSQGNLAGLSYEQYF. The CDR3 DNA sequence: TGTGCCAGCAGCCAGGGGAATCTAGCGGGTCTCTCCTACGAGCAGTACTTC.

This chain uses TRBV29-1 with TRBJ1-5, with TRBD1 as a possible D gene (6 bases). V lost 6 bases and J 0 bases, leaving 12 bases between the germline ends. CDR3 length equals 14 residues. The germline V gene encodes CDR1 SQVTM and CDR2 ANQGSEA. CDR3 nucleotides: TGCAGCGTGGGGGGCGTGGGTAGCAATCAGCCCCAGCATTTT. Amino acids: CSVGGVGSNQPQHF.

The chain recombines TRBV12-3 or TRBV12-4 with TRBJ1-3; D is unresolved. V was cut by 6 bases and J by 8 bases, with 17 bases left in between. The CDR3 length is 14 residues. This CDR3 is CASRVSGLRDTIYF. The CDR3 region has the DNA TGTGCCAGCAGAGTGAGTGGGCTTCGAGACACCATATATTTT.

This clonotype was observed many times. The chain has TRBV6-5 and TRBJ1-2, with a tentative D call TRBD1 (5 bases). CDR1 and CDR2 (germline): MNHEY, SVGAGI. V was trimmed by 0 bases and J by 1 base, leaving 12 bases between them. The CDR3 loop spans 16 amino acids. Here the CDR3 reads CASSYSRGPINYGYTF. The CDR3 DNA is TGTGCCAGCAGTTACTCCCGGGGACCGATTAACTATGGCTACACCTTC.

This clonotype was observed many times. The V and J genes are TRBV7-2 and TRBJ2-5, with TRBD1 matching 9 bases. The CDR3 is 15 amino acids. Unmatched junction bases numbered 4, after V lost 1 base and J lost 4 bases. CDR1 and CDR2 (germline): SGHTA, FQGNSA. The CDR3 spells CASSLGDRVVETQYF. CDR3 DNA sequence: TGTGCCAGCAGCTTAGGGGACAGGGTTGTAGAGACCCAGTACTTC. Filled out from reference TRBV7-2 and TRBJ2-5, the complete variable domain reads GAGVSQSPSNKVTEKGKDVELRCDPISGHTALYWYRQSLGQGLEFLIYFQGNSAPDKSGLPSDRFSAERTGGSVSTLTIQRTQQEDSAVYLCASSLGDRVVETQYFGPGTRLLVL.

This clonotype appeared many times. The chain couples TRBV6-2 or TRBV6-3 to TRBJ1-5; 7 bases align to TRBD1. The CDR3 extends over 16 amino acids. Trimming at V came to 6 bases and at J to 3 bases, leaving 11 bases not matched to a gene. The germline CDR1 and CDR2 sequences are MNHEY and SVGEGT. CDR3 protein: CASSNPTGAANQPQHF. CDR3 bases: TGTGCCAGCAGCAACCCCACAGGGGCCGCCAATCAGCCCCAGCATTTT.

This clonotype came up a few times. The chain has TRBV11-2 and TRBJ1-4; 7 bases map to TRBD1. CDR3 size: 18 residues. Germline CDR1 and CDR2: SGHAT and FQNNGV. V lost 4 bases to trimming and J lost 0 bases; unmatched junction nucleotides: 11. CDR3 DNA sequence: TGTGCCAGCAGCTCGTTTTACAGGGGTTTGGCAACTAATGAAAAACTGTTTTTT. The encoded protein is CASSSFYRGLATNEKLFF. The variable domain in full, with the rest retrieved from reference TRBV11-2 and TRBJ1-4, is EAGVAQSPRYKIIEKRQSVAFWCNPISGHATLYWYQQILGQGPKLLIQFQNNGVVDDSQLPKDRFSAERLKGVDSTLKIQPAKLEDSAVYLCASSSFYRGLATNEKLFFGSGTQLSVL.

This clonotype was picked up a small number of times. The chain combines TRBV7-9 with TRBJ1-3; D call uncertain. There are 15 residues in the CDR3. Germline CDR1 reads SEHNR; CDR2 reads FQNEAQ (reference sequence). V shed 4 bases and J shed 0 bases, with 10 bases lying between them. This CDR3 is CASSYGLISGNTIYF. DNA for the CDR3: TGTGCCAGCAGCTATGGACTGATCTCTGGAAACACCATATATTTT.

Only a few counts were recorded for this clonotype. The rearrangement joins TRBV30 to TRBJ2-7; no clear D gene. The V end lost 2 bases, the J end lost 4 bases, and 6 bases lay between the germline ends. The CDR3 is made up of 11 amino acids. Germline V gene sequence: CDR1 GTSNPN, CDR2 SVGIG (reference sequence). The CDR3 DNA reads TGTGCCTGGAGTATGAGGTACGAGCAGTACTTC. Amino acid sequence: CAWSMRYEQYF.

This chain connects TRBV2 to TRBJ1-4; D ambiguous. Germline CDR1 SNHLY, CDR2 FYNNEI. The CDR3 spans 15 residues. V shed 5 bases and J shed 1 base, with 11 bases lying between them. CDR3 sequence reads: CASSPLDGTNEKLFF. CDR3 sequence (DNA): TGTGCCAGCAGTCCCCTGGACGGAACTAATGAAAAACTGTTTTTT.

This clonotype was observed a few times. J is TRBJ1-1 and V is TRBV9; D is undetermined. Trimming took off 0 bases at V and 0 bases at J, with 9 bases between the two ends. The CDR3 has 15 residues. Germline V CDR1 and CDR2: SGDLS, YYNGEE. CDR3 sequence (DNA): TGTGCCAGCAGCGTAGTCGACGGAGTGAACACTGAAGCTTTCTTT. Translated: CASSVVDGVNTEAFF.

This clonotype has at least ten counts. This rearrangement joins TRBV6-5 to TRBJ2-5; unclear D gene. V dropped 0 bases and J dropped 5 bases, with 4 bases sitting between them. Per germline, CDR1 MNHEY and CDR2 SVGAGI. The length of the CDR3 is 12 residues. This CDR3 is CASSYSSETQYF. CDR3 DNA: TGTGCCAGCAGTTACTCGAGTGAGACCCAGTACTTC.

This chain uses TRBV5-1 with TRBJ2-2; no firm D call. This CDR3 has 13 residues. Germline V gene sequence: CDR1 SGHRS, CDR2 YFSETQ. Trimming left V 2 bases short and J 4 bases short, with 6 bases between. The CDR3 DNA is TGCGCCAGCAGCTTTGGACCCACCGGGGAGCTGTTTTTT. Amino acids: CASSFGPTGELFF.

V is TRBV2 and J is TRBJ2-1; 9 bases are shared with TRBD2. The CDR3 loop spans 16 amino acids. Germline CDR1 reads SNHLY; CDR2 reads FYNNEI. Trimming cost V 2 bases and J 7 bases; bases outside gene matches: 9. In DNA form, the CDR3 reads TGTGCCAGCAGTGAAATTAGAGTAGCGGGAGCTAATGAGCAGTTCTTC. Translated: CASSEIRVAGANEQFF.

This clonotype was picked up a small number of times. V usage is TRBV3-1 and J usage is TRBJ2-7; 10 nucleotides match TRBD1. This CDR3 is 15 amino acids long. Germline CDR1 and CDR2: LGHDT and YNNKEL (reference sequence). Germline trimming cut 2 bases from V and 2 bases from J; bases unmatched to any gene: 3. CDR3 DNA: TGTGCCAGCAGCCAACCCGGGACAGGGGCCTACGAGCAGTACTTC. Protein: CASSQPGTGAYEQYF.

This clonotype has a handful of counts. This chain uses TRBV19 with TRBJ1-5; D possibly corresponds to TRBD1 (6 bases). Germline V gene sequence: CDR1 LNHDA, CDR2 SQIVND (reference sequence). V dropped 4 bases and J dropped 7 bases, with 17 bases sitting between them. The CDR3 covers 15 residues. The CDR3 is CASSRRTGYGQPQHF. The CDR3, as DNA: TGTGCCAGTAGTAGAAGAACAGGGTACGGGCAGCCCCAGCATTTT.

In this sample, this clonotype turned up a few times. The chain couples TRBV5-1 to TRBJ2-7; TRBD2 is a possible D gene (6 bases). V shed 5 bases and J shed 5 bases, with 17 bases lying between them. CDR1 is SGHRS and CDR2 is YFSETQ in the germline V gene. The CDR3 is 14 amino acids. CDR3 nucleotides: TGCGCCAGCAGTGTGATTGGGGGGACCCACGAGCAGTACTTC. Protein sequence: CASSVIGGTHEQYF.

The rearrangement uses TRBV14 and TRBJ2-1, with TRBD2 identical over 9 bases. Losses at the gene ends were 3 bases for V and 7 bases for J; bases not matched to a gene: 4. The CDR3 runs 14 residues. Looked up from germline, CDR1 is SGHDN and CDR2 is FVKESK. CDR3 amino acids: CASSHAGGINEQFF. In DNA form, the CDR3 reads TGTGCCAGCAGCCACGCGGGAGGGATAAATGAGCAGTTCTTC.

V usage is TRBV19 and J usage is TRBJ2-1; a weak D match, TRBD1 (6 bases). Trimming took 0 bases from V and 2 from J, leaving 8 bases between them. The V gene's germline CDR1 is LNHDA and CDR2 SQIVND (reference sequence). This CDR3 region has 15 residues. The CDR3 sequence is CASSIEGGPYNEQFF. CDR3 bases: TGTGCCAGTAGTATAGAAGGGGGACCCTACAATGAGCAGTTCTTC.